One and the same sample provided the 26 T cell receptor beta chains below, sequenced in a study of cytomegalovirus exposure and HLA in healthy donors. The PCR used 60 Vbeta and 13 Jbeta primers. The table came from immunoSEQ multiplex PCR; TCRdb's copy has only in-frame clones and leaves some out. The sample has some 76,000 clones. The specimen sequenced was PBMCs. The receptors shown here come from a man in his forties in good health and CMV-seronegative.

This chain joins TRBV9 and TRBJ2-1; a weak D match, TRBD1 (5 bases). Trimming shortened V by 4 bases and J by 3 bases, and 14 bases separated the two germline ends. Germline loops: CDR1 SGDLS, CDR2 YYNGEE. The CDR3 runs 15 residues. Written as DNA, the CDR3 is TGTGCCAGCAGCCCCCGACAGTTAGTCTACAATGAGCAGTTCTTC. Amino acids: CASSPRQLVYNEQFF.

This chain connects TRBV5-4 to TRBJ1-2; TRBD1 is a possible D gene (5 bases). V lost 5 bases and J 3 bases, leaving 14 bases between the germline ends. This CDR3 contains 14 residues. Germline CDR1 is SGHNT and CDR2 is YYREEE (reference sequence). The CDR3 spells CASRRDRGDYGYTF. The CDR3 DNA reads as TGTGCCAGCAGGCGCGATAGGGGTGACTATGGCTACACCTTC.

The V and J genes are TRBV2 and TRBJ1-2; 11 nucleotides align to TRBD1. The CDR3 extends over 16 amino acids. Germline V CDR1 and CDR2: SNHLY, FYNNEI. V lost 7 bases to trimming and J lost 4 bases; unmatched junction nucleotides: 11. The DNA of the CDR3 is TGTGCCAGCACCTCCCGGACAGGGGGCGTAGGCTATGGCTACACCTTC. Translation gives CASTSRTGGVGYGYTF.

The V and J genes are TRBV5-4 and TRBJ1-2; TRBD1 matches at 9 bases. J was trimmed by 4 bases and V by 4 bases; bases with no gene match: 14. Germline lookup yields CDR1 SGHNT and CDR2 YYREEE (reference sequence). The CDR3 extends over 17 amino acids. The CDR3 spells CASSPSMDRGSSYGYTF. The CDR3 nucleotides are TGTGCCAGCAGCCCCTCCATGGACAGGGGAAGTAGCTATGGCTACACCTTC.

The chain is built from TRBV30 and TRBJ2-3, with D possibly TRBD2 on 5 matching bases. The germline V gene encodes CDR1 GTSNPN and CDR2 SVGIG (reference sequence). Trimming cost V 0 bases and J 6 bases, with 16 bases left between them. The CDR3 contains 15 residues. The CDR3 DNA reads TGTGCCTGGAGTGTACTAATAGGCGAGGGCGATACGCAGTATTTT. Protein: CAWSVLIGEGDTQYF.

The chain has TRBV7-8 and TRBJ2-7; a possible D gene is TRBD2 (6 bases). V lost 4 bases, J lost 3 bases, and 13 bases lay in between. In germline, CDR1 is SGHVS, CDR2 FQNEAQ. CDR3 length: 14 residues. The CDR3 protein is CASSSLAPGYEQYF. The CDR3 region has the DNA TGTGCCAGCAGCTCCCTAGCGCCTGGCTACGAGCAGTACTTC.

This chain uses TRBV25-1 with TRBJ2-3; no clear D gene. CDR3 length: 12 residues. Germline loops: CDR1 MGHDK, CDR2 SYGVNS. Trimming removed 7 bases at V and 3 bases at J, with 8 bases between. The CDR3 DNA reads as TGTGCCAGCACCAGCGTAACAGATACGCAGTATTTT. Translated: CASTSVTDTQYF.

The V and J genes are TRBV19 and TRBJ1-5, with 7 bases lining up with TRBD1. The CDR3 contains 15 residues. Losses at the gene ends were 4 bases for V and 6 bases for J; bases not matched to a gene: 9. In germline, CDR1 is LNHDA, CDR2 SQIVND (reference sequence). CDR3 protein: CASSTSGTVGQPQHF. As DNA, the CDR3 is TGTGCCAGTAGTACATCTGGGACAGTGGGTCAGCCCCAGCATTTT.

V gene TRBV10-3 combines with J gene TRBJ2-3; D not certain. V was cut by 6 bases and J by 1 base, with 17 bases left in between. The CDR3 length is 16 residues. Per the germline V gene, CDR1 is ENHRY and CDR2 is SYGVKD. CDR3 nucleotide sequence: TGTGCCATCAGGGAAGGTACAGAGTGGGGCACAGATACGCAGTATTTT. This gives the protein CAIREGTEWGTDTQYF.

The rearrangement joins TRBV28 to TRBJ1-5, with 7 bases aligning to TRBD1. V shed 8 bases and J 3 bases; nucleotides not matched to a gene: 7. The V gene's germline CDR1 is MDHEN and CDR2 SYDVKM. The CDR3 is made up of 14 amino acids. The CDR3 nucleotides are TGTGCCAGCGGAAGGACAGGATACAATCAGCCCCAGCATTTT. This sequence encodes CASGRTGYNQPQHF.

The chain carries TRBV7-8 and TRBJ1-1, with 7 nucleotides matching TRBD1. The length of the CDR3 is 18 residues. Germline V CDR1 and CDR2: SGHVS, FQNEAQ. With 3 bases clipped from V and 5 bases from J, the junction kept 18 bases outside the gene matches. CDR3 nucleotide sequence: TGTGCCAGCAGCTTGAACGAAGGTCGGGACAGACGTAAGACTGAAGCTTTCTTT. It is translated as CASSLNEGRDRRKTEAFF. The whole variable domain, remainder taken from reference TRBV7-8 and TRBJ1-1, is GAGVSQSPRYKVAKRGQDVALRCDPISGHVSLFWYQQALGQGPEFLTYFQNEAQLDKSGLPSDRFFAERPEGSVSTLKIQRTQQEDSAVYLCASSLNEGRDRRKTEAFFGQGTRLTVV.

The chain has TRBV9 and TRBJ2-5; tentative D call: TRBD1 (5 bases). Germline V gene data show CDR1 as SGDLS and CDR2 as YYNGEE. V shed 4 bases and J shed 5 bases, with 12 bases lying between them. The length of the CDR3 is 13 residues. In DNA, the CDR3 is TGTGCCAGCAGCTACCAGGGTTGGGAGACCCAGTACTTC. Protein: CASSYQGWETQYF. The variable domain in full, with the rest retrieved from reference TRBV9 and TRBJ2-5, is DSGVTQTPKHLITATGQRVTLRCSPRSGDLSVYWYQQSLDQGLQFLIQYYNGEERAKGNILERFSAQQFPDLHSELNLSSLELGDSALYFCASSYQGWETQYFGPGTRLLVL.

The rearrangement links TRBV10-3 to TRBJ2-2, with D hard to call. The CDR3 loop spans 14 amino acids. The V gene's germline CDR1 is ENHRY and CDR2 SYGVKD. The V end was cut by 7 bases, the J end by 1 base, with 10 bases between. This CDR3 is CAIKRSENTGELFF. CDR3 sequence (DNA): TGTGCCATCAAGCGTTCCGAGAACACCGGGGAGCTGTTTTTT.

V gene TRBV4-2 combines with J gene TRBJ2-7, with D possibly being TRBD1 (6 bases). Germline V gene data show CDR1 as LGHNA and CDR2 as YNFKEQ. Trimming cost V 4 bases and J 1 base, with 11 bases left between them. This CDR3 is built from 14 residues. As DNA, the CDR3 is TGTGCCAGCAGCCCGGAAGGACAGTCCTACGAGCAGTACTTC. The encoded protein is CASSPEGQSYEQYF.

The CDR3: CASSLIASGRLPYEQYF. The CDR3 DNA sequence: TGTGCCAGCAGTTTAATAGCTAGCGGGAGGTTACCCTACGAGCAGTACTTC. This chain joins TRBV28 and TRBJ2-7, with 11 bases identical to TRBD2. The CDR3 sequence is 17 residues long. Germline V gene lookup returns CDR1 MDHEN and CDR2 SYDVKM. The V segment lost 2 bases and the J segment 2 bases; nucleotides outside the gene matches: 8. The entire variable domain, with the rest obtained from reference TRBV28 and TRBJ2-7, is as follows: DVKVTQSSRYLVKRTGEKVFLECVQDMDHENMFWYRQDPGLGLRLIYFSYDVKMKEKGDIPEGYSVSREKKERFSLILESASTNQTSMYLCASSLIASGRLPYEQYFGPGTRLTVT.

The rearrangement uses TRBV7-9 and TRBJ2-2; 9 nucleotides line up with TRBD2. Germline V CDR1 and CDR2: SEHNR, FQNEAQ (reference sequence). The CDR3 is 15 amino acids. The V gene end was trimmed by 2 bases and the J gene end by 7 bases; junction bases not matched to a gene: 5. CDR3 sequence: CASSLRSGGIGELFF. In nucleotides, the CDR3 is TGTGCCAGCAGCTTAAGGAGCGGGGGGATCGGGGAGCTGTTTTTT. Full variable domain (rest looked up from reference TRBV7-9 and TRBJ2-2): DTGVSQNPRHKITKRGQNVTFRCDPISEHNRLYWYRQTLGQGPEFLTYFQNEAQLEKSRLLSDRFSAERPKGSFSTLEIQRTEQGDSAMYLCASSLRSGGIGELFFGEGSRLTVL.

V is TRBV13 and J is TRBJ2-5; D is perhaps TRBD1 (6 bases). CDR3 length equals 12 residues. Trimming removed 5 bases from V and 11 bases from J, with 15 bases in between. Germline CDR1 PRHDT, CDR2 FYEKMQ (reference sequence). The CDR3 DNA reads as TGTGCCAGCAGCAACGGGACACGTGAGCAGTACTTC. The encoded protein is CASSNGTREQYF.

The DNA for the CDR3 is TGTGCCAGCTCAACGGGACTAGCGGGAGGGCCGGCTGAGCAGTTCTTC. Protein sequence: CASSTGLAGGPAEQFF. V and J are TRBV18 and TRBJ2-1; 16 bases fit TRBD2. Unmatched junction bases numbered 7, after V lost 5 bases and J lost 9 bases. This CDR3 is 16 amino acids long. Germline V CDR1 and CDR2: KGHSH, LQKENI.

The V call is TRBV7-2, the J call TRBJ2-7, with 7 bases that match TRBD2. The length of the CDR3 is 14 residues. Germline trimming cut 3 bases from V and 3 bases from J; bases unmatched to any gene: 5. The germline gives CDR1 SGHTA, CDR2 FQGNSA. This CDR3 is CASSFTSGDYEQYF. CDR3 nucleotides: TGTGCCAGCAGCTTTACCAGCGGGGACTACGAGCAGTACTTC.

This chain links TRBV7-7 with TRBJ1-4, with TRBD1 identical over 8 bases. With 3 bases clipped from V and 7 bases from J, the junction kept 1 base outside the gene matches. CDR1 and CDR2 (germline): SSHAT, FNYEAQ (reference sequence). The CDR3 is 13 residues long. In DNA, the CDR3 is TGTGCCAGCAGCTTGACAGGGGCTGAAAAACTGTTTTTT. Translated: CASSLTGAEKLFF.

The V and J genes are TRBV5-5 and TRBJ1-5; 11 nucleotides match TRBD1. V trimming: 5 bases; J trimming: 1 base; junction bases outside the gene matches: 11. The CDR3 consists of 18 residues. Germline V lookup: CDR1 SGHKS, CDR2 YYEKEE (reference sequence). The CDR3 is CASSAGTGGGWSNQPQHF. The CDR3 DNA reads as TGTGCCAGCAGTGCCGGGACAGGGGGAGGTTGGAGCAATCAGCCCCAGCATTTT.

The chain links TRBV4-3 to TRBJ2-7, with 7 bases lining up with TRBD2. After removal of 0 bases from V and 3 bases from J, the junction contained 11 bases not matched to a gene. The CDR3 consists of 17 residues. The germline CDR1 and CDR2 sequences are LGHNA and YSLEER. The CDR3 protein is CASSQDRMVAGNYEQYF. In nucleotides, the CDR3 is TGCGCCAGCAGCCAAGATCGTATGGTAGCGGGTAACTACGAGCAGTACTTC.

A word on this clone: At the DNA level, this CDR3 is encoded by other sequences in the same sample as well. The chain combines TRBV7-8 with TRBJ2-1, with TRBD1 identical over 10 bases. Germline-derived CDR1 and CDR2 are SGHVS and FQNEAQ. Unmatched junction bases numbered 4, after V lost 5 bases and J lost 3 bases. CDR3 length equals 15 residues. The CDR3 nucleotides read TGTGCCAGCAGCCTTCGGGACAGGGGCTACAATGAGCAGTTCTTC. Its translation is CASSLRDRGYNEQFF.

This chain connects TRBV11-3 to TRBJ2-7, with TRBD2 matching over 8 bases. V was clipped by 3 bases and J by 2 bases; unmatched bases: 6. The CDR3 is 15 amino acids. Germline lookup yields CDR1 SGHNT and CDR2 YENEEA. The CDR3: CASSLRSGSTYEQYF. CDR3 nucleotides: TGTGCCAGCAGCTTGCGGAGCGGGAGTACCTACGAGCAGTACTTC.

The chain combines TRBV5-4 with TRBJ2-7; D is perhaps TRBD1 (6 bases). The CDR3 extends over 13 amino acids. V lost 2 bases and J lost 4, with 10 bases in between. The germline gives CDR1 SGHNT, CDR2 YYREEE (reference sequence). CDR3 residues: CASSLEQGYEQYF. DNA of the CDR3: TGTGCCAGCAGCTTAGAACAGGGTTACGAGCAGTACTTC. Full variable domain (outside the CDR3, taken from reference TRBV5-4 and TRBJ2-7): ETGVTQSPTHLIKTRGQQVTLRCSSQSGHNTVSWYQQALGQGPQFIFQYYREEENGRGNFPPRFSGLQFPNYSSELNVNALELDDSALYLCASSLEQGYEQYFGPGTRLTVT.

The chain joins TRBV7-2 to TRBJ2-7, with D maybe TRBD2 (6 bases). V dropped 4 bases and J dropped 3 bases, with 10 bases sitting between them. The CDR3 consists of 13 residues. CDR1 and CDR2 (germline): SGHTA, FQGNSA. The CDR3 DNA sequence: TGTGCCAGCAGCTGGGACTCGATCTACGAGCAGTACTTC. Its translation: CASSWDSIYEQYF.